This T cell receptor beta chain originates from a study of beta chain features in type 1 diabetes (dated by TCRdb to the late 2010s). With respect to the entire study: Patients and healthy donors did not differ in mean age, gender distribution, total cell number or subset yield. Regulatory and stem cell-like memory subsets were obtained from only 8 patients and about 8 healthy donors, while naive and central memory subsets were obtained from all 30 or so donors. The study compared the TCRB repertoires of sorted circulating CD4+ T cell subsets in recently diagnosed type 1 diabetes patients with those in matched healthy donors. A total of roughly 99 million sorted cells were examined across all samples, and the number of cells per subset was strongly correlated with RNA yield.

The High Capacity cDNA Reverse Transcription Kit was used to reverse transcribe all of the isolated RNA, meaning that expressed TCRB transcripts were what got sequenced. Deep immunoSEQ sequencing was applied to naive, central memory and regulatory T cell samples, giving an average of around 3.8 million total reads per sample. After sorted cells were lysed in RLT buffer, RNA was extracted with DNase-treated RNeasy Micro or Mini kits, with the choice depending on cell number. To prevent cross-contamination, each cell subset was processed individually, whereas patient and healthy donor samples were processed jointly. TCRB sequences were amplified from cDNA with the immunoSEQ multiplex PCR, producing 87-bp fragments spanning the CDR3 region. Sequencing of the amplicons was performed on the Illumina HiSeq platform. The authors' pipeline ran thus. Synthetic template baselines were used to correct PCR bias computationally, reads within Hamming distance 2 were collapsed, and singletons that could not be merged were discarded. Reads were aligned against IMGT so that V, D and J genes, CDR3 length and insertions or deletions at six rearrangement sites could be assigned. Within each subset, clonotype counts were normalized to the number of sorted cells before true diversity and Gini coefficients were calculated with the tcR R package. Repertoire sharing was quantified using the overlap coefficient calculated on TCRB nucleotide sequences. Out-of-frame TCRB sequences from naive cells were analyzed as a proxy for the pre-selection repertoire. This is the immuneACCESS table as TCRdb keeps it, with only in-frame sequences that have V and J called. A part of the clones is gone; compared with another copy, unresolved V genes explain less than half, and the rest is unexplained. V, J and clone size are taken as reported in that table, and D and trimming were inferred from the DNA itself. In all, the sample holds about 230,000 clones, and over 8.5% of those were seen once. The top ten hold 0.03% to 0.04% of the sample.

V loses 2 bases of germline sequence and J loses 4 bases, and the interval between the two ends is 3 bases. The germline V gene (reference sequence) yields SEHNR for CDR1 and FQNEAQ for CDR2. From cysteine to phenylalanine, the CDR3 is 12 amino acids long. Solely the CDR3 DNA is kept, with 36 bases framed from the first base. Points the paper makes about the study in general: Naive, central memory and regulatory TCRB repertoires appeared to be more alike among patients than among healthy donors. Shorter templates might have been favored by PCR, but patient and control samples were amplified and corrected together, so both groups would have been affected equally by any skew. In all four CD4+ subsets, TCRB CDR3 length was moderately but significantly shorter in type 1 diabetes patients. Because the HLA sub-analyses included only small numbers of individuals, any influence of HLA type on TCRB rearrangement was left unresolved. Because cDNA was sequenced instead of genomic DNA, activated cells with high expression could be over-represented, although the groups did not differ in activation or CD3 levels. Fewer insertions and more nucleotide deletions at VDJ recombination sites were observed in patients with type 1 diabetes, implying thymic rearrangement abnormalities.

A single peripheral blood draw of approximately 120 mL on average was collected from each donor into heparinised tubes. A BD FACSAria II and a panel including CD45RO, CCR7, CD25, CD127, CD95 and CD27 were used to sort naive, central memory, regulatory and stem cell-like memory CD4+ T cells. Every sorted population had a purity above 95%. Right away, PBMCs were isolated by Lymphoprep density gradient centrifugation and were stained directly, with no culture step. Samples were stained and sorted in pairs, with one healthy donor and one patient per experiment, so that batch effects were minimized. Details on this clone: No cognate antigen has been identified for it. Base qualities are not recorded, but no much larger clone differs from it by a single base. In the same sample, other DNA sequences code for this CDR3.

Sequenced: naive CD4+ T cells from blood. The intended sense of this specimen's cell subset or site label: true naive CD4+ T cells. The chain links TRBV7-9 with TRBJ2-1; too little of a D gene remains to name it. This TCR was recovered from a woman aged 18 to 35 in good health. The DNA sequence follows: TGTGCCAGCAGCTTACTGTACAATGAGCAGTTCTTC. It codes for CASSLLYNEQFF. Extended through the reference TRBV7-9 and TRBJ2-1 proteins, this CDR3 yields the full variable domain: DTGVSQNPRHKITKRGQNVTFRCDPISEHNRLYWYRQTLGQGPEFLTYFQNEAQLEKSRLLSDRFSAERPKGSFSTLEIQRTEQGDSAMYLCASSLLYNEQFFGPGTRLTVL.